This T cell receptor (beta chain) was documented in a study of control samples from healthy donors and cancer patients (dated by TCRdb to about 2020). Libraries were built with the immunoSEQ multiplex PCR assay. TCRdb obtained this table from immuneACCESS and retained in-frame rearrangements with V and J assigned. These tables miss some clones; where compared with another copy, unresolved V genes account for less than half of the shortfall, and the remainder is unexplained. For this sample there are about 150,000 clones; 92% appear just once. The ten largest clonotypes hold 0.55% to 0.7% of the sample. With regard to this clone: Its specific antigen is unknown. Per-base quality was not reported, and no clone a single base away is much larger than it.

The CDR1 and CDR2 encoded by the germline V gene (reference sequence) are LNHDA and SQIVND. V is shortened by 9 bases, J by 4 bases, and the region joining them spans 17 bases. Spanning cysteine to phenylalanine, the CDR3 consists of 14 amino acids. Only the CDR3 region is kept as DNA, spanning 42 bases read in frame from base 1. Sequenced input: blood. The receptor was derived from a woman in her 30s in good health. This chain is built from TRBV19 and TRBJ2-3; the D gene is possibly TRBD2, with 6 bases matching. The DNA reads as follows: TGTGCCAGCCAGCCGGGAGCTGGGGCAGATACGCAGTATTTT. Translated, it gives CASQPGAGADTQYF.